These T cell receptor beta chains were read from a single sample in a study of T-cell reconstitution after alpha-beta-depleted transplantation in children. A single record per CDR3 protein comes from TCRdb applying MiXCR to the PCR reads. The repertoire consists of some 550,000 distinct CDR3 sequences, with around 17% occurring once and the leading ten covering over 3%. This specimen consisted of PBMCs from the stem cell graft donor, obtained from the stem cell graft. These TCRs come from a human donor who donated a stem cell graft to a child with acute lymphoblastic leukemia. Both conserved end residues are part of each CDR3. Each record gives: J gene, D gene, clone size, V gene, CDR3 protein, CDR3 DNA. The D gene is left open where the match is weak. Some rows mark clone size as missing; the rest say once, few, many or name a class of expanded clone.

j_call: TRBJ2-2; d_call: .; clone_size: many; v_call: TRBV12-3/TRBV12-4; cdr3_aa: CASSLDGELFF; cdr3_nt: TGCGCCAGCAGCTTGGACGGGGAGCTGTTTTTT
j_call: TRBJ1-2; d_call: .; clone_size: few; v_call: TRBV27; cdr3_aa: CASSTQGLNYGYTF; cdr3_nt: TGTGCCAGCAGTACTCAGGGACTTAACTATGGCTACACCTTC
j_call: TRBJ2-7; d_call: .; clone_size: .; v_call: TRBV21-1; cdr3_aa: CASSKEFGDRGLDEQYF; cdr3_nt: TGTGCCAGCAGCAAAGAGTTTGGGGACAGGGGGCTCGACGAGCAGTACTTC
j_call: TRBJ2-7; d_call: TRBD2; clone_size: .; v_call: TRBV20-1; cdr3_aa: CSADRGRAYEQYF; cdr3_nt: TGCAGTGCGGATCGCGGGAGGGCCTACGAGCAGTACTTC
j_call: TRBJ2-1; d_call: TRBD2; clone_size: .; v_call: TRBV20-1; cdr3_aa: CSARASGSRYEQFF; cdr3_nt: TGCAGTGCTAGAGCTAGCGGGAGCAGATATGAGCAGTTCTTC
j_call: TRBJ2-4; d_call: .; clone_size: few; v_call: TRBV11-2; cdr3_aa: CASRALVGEAKNIQYF; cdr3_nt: TGTGCCAGCCGCGCCCTCGTGGGGGAAGCCAAAAACATTCAGTACTTC
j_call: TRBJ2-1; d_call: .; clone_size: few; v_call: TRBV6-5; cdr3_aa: CASSYSLGGKGYNEQFF; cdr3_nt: TGTGCCAGCAGTTACTCGTTGGGCGGGAAGGGGTACAATGAGCAGTTCTTC
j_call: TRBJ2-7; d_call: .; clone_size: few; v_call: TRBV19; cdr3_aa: CASSIGIGYPYEQYF; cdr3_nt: TGTGCCAGTAGTATCGGAATCGGGTACCCCTACGAGCAGTACTTC
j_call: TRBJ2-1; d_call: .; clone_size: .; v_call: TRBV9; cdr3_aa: CASSGVGPNEQFF; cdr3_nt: TGTGCCAGCAGCGGGGTCGGTCCCAATGAGCAGTTCTTC
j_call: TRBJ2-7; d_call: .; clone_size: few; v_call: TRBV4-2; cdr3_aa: CASSQGASATYEQYF; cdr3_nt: TGTGCCAGCAGCCAAGGGGCTAGCGCTACCTACGAGCAGTACTTC
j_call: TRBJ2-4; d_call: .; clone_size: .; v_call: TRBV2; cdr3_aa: CASSDRGGNIQYF; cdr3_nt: TGTGCCAGCAGTGATAGGGGCGGAAACATTCAGTACTTC
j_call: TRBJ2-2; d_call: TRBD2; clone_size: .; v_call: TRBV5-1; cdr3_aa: CASSSATSGRAGELFF; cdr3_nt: TGCGCCAGCAGCTCAGCGACTAGCGGGAGAGCCGGGGAGCTGTTTTTT
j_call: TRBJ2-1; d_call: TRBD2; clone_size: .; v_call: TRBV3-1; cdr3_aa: CASSPMGLAAVHEQFF; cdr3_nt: TGTGCCAGCAGCCCAATGGGACTAGCGGCCGTCCATGAGCAGTTCTTC
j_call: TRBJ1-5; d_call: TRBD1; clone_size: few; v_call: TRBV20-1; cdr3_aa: CSARDRGTQPQHF; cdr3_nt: TGCAGTGCTCGGGACAGGGGGACTCAGCCCCAGCATTTT
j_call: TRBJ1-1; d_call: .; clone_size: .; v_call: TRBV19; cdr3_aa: CASSEDSLNTEAFF; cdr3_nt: TGTGCCAGTAGTGAAGACAGTTTGAACACTGAAGCTTTCTTT
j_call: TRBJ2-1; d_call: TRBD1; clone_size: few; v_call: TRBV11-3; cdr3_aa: CASSRQGAVNEQFF; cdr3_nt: TGTGCCAGCAGCAGACAGGGGGCGGTCAATGAGCAGTTCTTC